This T cell receptor (beta chain) appears in the sequencing data of a study of cytomegalovirus exposure and HLA in healthy donors (dated by TCRdb to 2016 to 2017). Looking at the study overall: The 650 to 750 repertoires of the first cohort and the 120 validation repertoires were produced on the same platform, according to a later analysis. The study aimed to test whether cataloging public T cell receptors could reveal signatures of past pathogen exposure. Besides the first cohort of 500 to 700 subjects, a separate validation cohort made up of 120 different subjects was used. The study combined high-throughput TCR immunosequencing, statistical association of individual TCRs with disease status, and machine learning to predict cytomegalovirus infection status.

The donors were included in the validation cohort of 120 subjects, a group kept apart from the approximately 650-subject first cohort. Libraries were built with the immunoSEQ multiplex PCR assay. Processing in the source paper ran as follows. A statistical classification framework was developed to diagnose cytomegalovirus status using the catalog of TCR beta chain sequences. In its TCRdb copy, this immuneACCESS table keeps in-frame sequences only and misses some clones. Where compared with another copy, unresolved V genes explain less than half of these, and the others have no known cause. V, J and clone size are those of that table, while D and trimming were read from the DNA. Within this sample are around 190,000 clones, with more than 75% of them counted one time only. More than 5.5% of the sample is taken by the ten largest. What the work shows at the level of the full study, not this receptor alone: In both the original and validation cohorts, the classifier was reported to diagnose cytomegalovirus status with high specificity and sensitivity. In a later analysis, TCRs clustered in the first cohort were found to also tend to co-occur in the roughly 130 validation repertoires, with approximately 93% of cluster scores above 0. A total of around 150 TCR beta chains were listed by the study as associated with cytomegalovirus. Across donors, most TCR sequences were observed very rarely, whereas some public TCRs were present in many individuals. A few of the identified cytomegalovirus-associated TCR beta chains were confirmed in vitro to be specific for cytomegalovirus antigens. A later analysis had no HLA typing for the validation cohort, so co-occurrence there was scored across all 110 or so repertoires. It was suggested by the authors that the approach could potentially be generalized to other disease states and immunological phenotypes.

In the case of this clone: The antigen it binds to is not known. The record has no base qualities; no much larger clone is one base away.

Relative to germline, V is 0 bases shorter and J is 4 bases shorter, with 9 bases between their ends. The germline V gene encodes CDR1 SGHNT and CDR2 YENEEA. The CDR3 spans 15 residues, from the cysteine through the phenylalanine. Only CDR3 DNA remains: 45 bases, in frame from the first base. The clonotype was recovered from a man aged 25-40 years in good health and CMV-seropositive. The sequenced sample was PBMCs. Rearrangement joined TRBV11-3 to TRBJ2-2; no D gene is confidently identified. The CDR3 amino acid sequence is: CASSLDQRSTGELFF. The nucleotides read TGTGCCAGCAGCTTAGACCAGCGTAGCACCGGGGAGCTGTTTTTT.